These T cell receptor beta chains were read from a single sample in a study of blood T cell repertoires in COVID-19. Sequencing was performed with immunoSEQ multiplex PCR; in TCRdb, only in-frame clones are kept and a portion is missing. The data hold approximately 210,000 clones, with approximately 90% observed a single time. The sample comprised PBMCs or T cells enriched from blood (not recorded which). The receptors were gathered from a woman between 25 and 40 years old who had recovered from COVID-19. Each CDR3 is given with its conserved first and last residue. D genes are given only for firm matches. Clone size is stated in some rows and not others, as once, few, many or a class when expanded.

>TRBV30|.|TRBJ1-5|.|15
TGTGCCTGGAGTGTTAGAGGGAATAGCAATCAGCCCCAGCATTTT
CAWSVRGNSNQPQHF
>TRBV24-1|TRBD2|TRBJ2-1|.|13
TGTGCCACCGGGACTAGAGTCTACAATGAGCAGTTCTTC
CATGTRVYNEQFF
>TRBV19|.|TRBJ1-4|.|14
TGTGCCAGTACAGCACGGGCAACTAATGAAAAACTGTTTTTT
CASTARATNEKLFF
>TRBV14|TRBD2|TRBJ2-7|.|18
TGTGCCAGCAGCAAGATCCCGATTATAGCGGGAGTCGGTTACGAGCAGTACTTC
CASSKIPIIAGVGYEQYF
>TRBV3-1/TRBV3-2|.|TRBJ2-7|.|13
TGTGCCAGCAGCCCACAGGTTGGGCGAGCTTGGTTTTTC
CASSPQVGRAWFF
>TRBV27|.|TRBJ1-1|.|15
TGTGCCAGCAGTTTATGGGGGCCAGGGGAAACTGAAGCTTTCTTT
CASSLWGPGETEAFF
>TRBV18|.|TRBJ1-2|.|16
TGTGCCAGCTCACCAAAGGCACTCTTAGCAGCCTATGGCTACACCTTC
CASSPKALLAAYGYTF
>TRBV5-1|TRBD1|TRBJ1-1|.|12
TGCGCCAGCAGCCCAGGGACAGAAAAAGCTTTCTTT
CASSPGTEKAFF
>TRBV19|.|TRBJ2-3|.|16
TGTGCCAGTAGTATAGGGGGGCCGATGGCCAAGGATACGCAGTATTTT
CASSIGGPMAKDTQYF
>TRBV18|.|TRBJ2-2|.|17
TGTGCCAGCTCACCAATGGTCGGGGGGCCGAACACCGGGGAGCTGTTTTTT
CASSPMVGGPNTGELFF
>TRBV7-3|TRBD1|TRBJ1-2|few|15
TGTGCCAGCAGCCAAAACCGGGACAGGGGCAGGGGCTACACCTTC
CASSQNRDRGRGYTF
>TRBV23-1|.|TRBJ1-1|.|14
TGCGCCAGCAGTCAATCGACAGGCGTCACTGAAGCTTTCTTT
CASSQSTGVTEAFF
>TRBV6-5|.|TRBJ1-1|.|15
TGTGCCAGCAGTTACTCGATTGTCGGAGGATCTGAAGCTTTCTTT
CASSYSIVGGSEAFF
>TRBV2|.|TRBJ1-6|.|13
TGTGCCAGCAGGGCAGGTGGAAGCTCACCCCTCCACTTT
CASRAGGSSPLHF
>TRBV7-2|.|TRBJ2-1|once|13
TGTGCCAGCAGCTCGAGGGGGGGCAATGAGCAGTTCTTC
CASSSRGGNEQFF
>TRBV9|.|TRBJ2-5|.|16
.
CASSADQGRFLETQYF
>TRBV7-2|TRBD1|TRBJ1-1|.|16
TGTGCCAGCAGCCCCAGGGACAGGATTTTTGTAACTGAAGCTTTCTTT
CASSPRDRIFVTEAFF
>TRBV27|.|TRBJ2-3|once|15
TGTGCCAGCAGTTTATTGAGCGGTGCTGGAGATACGCAGTATTTT
CASSLLSGAGDTQYF
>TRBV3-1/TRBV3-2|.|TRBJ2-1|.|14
TGTGCCAGCAGCCAAGATCGTGCTGCAGGTGAGCAGTTCTTC
CASSQDRAAGEQFF
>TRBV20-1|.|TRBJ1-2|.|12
TGCAGTGCTAATGAGCAGGGTCCGGGCTACACCTTC
CSANEQGPGYTF
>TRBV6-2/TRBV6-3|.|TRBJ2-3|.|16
TGTGCCAGCAGTTATCCCGAGGTTATGGGTCCAGATACGCAGTATTTT
CASSYPEVMGPDTQYF
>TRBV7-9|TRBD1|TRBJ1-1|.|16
TGTGCCAGCAGGCCTCCCCAGGGGGCGGCGATTGCTGAAGCTTTCTTT
CASRPPQGAAIAEAFF
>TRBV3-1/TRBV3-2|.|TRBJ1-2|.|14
TGTGCCAGCAGCCAAGTCGGACAGCTTTATGGCTACACCTTC
CASSQVGQLYGYTF
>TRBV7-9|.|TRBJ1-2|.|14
TGTGCCAGCAGCTTAGGGGGCAAGGGCTATGGCTACACCTTC
CASSLGGKGYGYTF
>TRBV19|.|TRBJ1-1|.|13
TGTGCCAGTAGTTTCGCAGGGGACGCTGAAGCTTTCTTT
CASSFAGDAEAFF